This T cell receptor (beta chain) comes out of a study of cytomegalovirus exposure and HLA in healthy donors. The study, taken as a whole, reports: HLA restriction was apparent for most CMV-associated TCR beta chains in a later analysis. In a later analysis, V- and J-gene trimming of beta chains associated with a DCLRE1C missense variant, replicated independently. Later work associated 16,951 TCR beta sequences with HLA alleles at 0.05 false discovery rate. Previous analysis showed most TCR beta V segments were productive about 87% or about 30% of the time.

This clone has just one count. Antigen: not known. Trimming shortened V by 7 bases and J by 3 bases, and 16 bases separated the two germline ends. CDR3 length: 15 residues. CDR1 is MNHEY and CDR2 is SMNVEV in the germline V gene (reference sequence). It was with 60 Vbeta and 13 Jbeta primers that the PCR ran. This table comes from immunoSEQ multiplex PCR, and its TCRdb copy is limited to in-frame clones, with some not included. Of roughly 150,000 clones listed, about four fifths were seen once; the top ten hold 4.1%. The chain is built from TRBV27 and TRBJ2-1; a possible D gene is TRBD2 (6 bases). The receptor's source is a man in his fifties or sixties in good health and CMV-seropositive. Sequenced material: PBMCs. CDR3 nucleotide sequence: TGTGCCAGCACCGCGGGTAGCGGAGTCTACAATGAGCAGTTCTTC. Protein: CASTAGSGVYNEQFF.